One sample yielded the 27 T cell receptor beta chains listed below, sequenced in a study of blood T cell repertoires in COVID-19. Libraries were prepared by immunoSEQ multiplex PCR; TCRdb keeps only in-frame clonotypes and omits some of them. The sample has around 97,000 clones, around 92% seen once. The sample comprised peripheral blood. The receptors come from an older woman with acute or convalescent COVID-19.

V and J are TRBV29-1 and TRBJ2-5; tentative D call: TRBD1 (5 bases). Germline CDR1 and CDR2: SQVTM and ANQGSEA. This CDR3 has 13 residues. Trimming took 4 bases from V and 7 from J, leaving 16 bases between them. The CDR3 sequence is CSVGPTFQGTQYF. The CDR3 coding sequence is TGCAGCGTTGGACCGACCTTTCAGGGGACCCAGTACTTC.

This sequence joins TRBV3-1 (or the pseudogene TRBV3-2) and TRBJ1-5, with 7 bases lining up with TRBD1. Germline CDR1 LGHDT, CDR2 YNNKEL (reference sequence). Trimming removed 1 base from V and 9 bases from J; junction bases left unmatched: 6. The CDR3 covers 14 residues. The CDR3 here is CASSQGQGPPPQHF. DNA for the CDR3: TGTGCCAGCAGCCAAGGACAGGGCCCTCCGCCCCAGCATTTT.

A single count supports this clone. This chain joins TRBV12-5 and TRBJ2-3; tentative D call: TRBD1 (5 bases). Germline assignment: CDR1 LGHNT and CDR2 FRNRAP. The CDR3 loop spans 16 amino acids. With 1 base removed from V and 0 bases from J, the gap between germline ends came to 11 bases. The CDR3, as DNA: TGTGCTAGTGGTTTGGGACAGAGAACTAGCACAGATACGCAGTATTTT. Its protein product is CASGLGQRTSTDTQYF.

J is TRBJ2-7 and V is TRBV3-1 (or the pseudogene TRBV3-2); 10 bases line up with TRBD2. Germline V gene sequence: CDR1 LGHDT, CDR2 YNNKEL (reference sequence). This CDR3 region has 14 residues. V was pared by 1 base and J by 3 bases, with 0 bases of the junction left unmatched. CDR3 protein: CASSQGTSGYEQYF. DNA of the CDR3: TGTGCCAGCAGCCAAGGGACTAGCGGCTACGAGCAGTACTTC.

The chain carries TRBV30 and TRBJ1-5, with D uncertain. The CDR3 runs to 14 residues. The V gene's germline CDR1 is GTSNPN and CDR2 SVGIG (reference sequence). The V gene lost 0 bases and the J gene lost 3 bases, with 9 bases spanning the gap. The CDR3 coding sequence is TGTGCCTGGAGTGTACAAACAGACAATCAGCCCCAGCATTTT. Protein: CAWSVQTDNQPQHF.

The CDR3 loop reads CASSPPGTGVSYTF. CDR3 coding DNA: TGTGCCAGCAGCCCACCCGGGACAGGGGTGAGCTACACCTTC. The J gene is TRBJ1-2, the V gene TRBV5-4; TRBD1 matches at 10 bases. The CDR3 is 14 residues long. The J segment lost 9 bases and the V segment lost 4 bases, leaving 9 bases of the junction unmatched. The germline V gene encodes CDR1 SGHNT and CDR2 YYREEE (reference sequence).

The chain is built from TRBV5-1 and TRBJ2-1; 11 nucleotides agree with TRBD2. V was clipped by 1 base and J by 5 bases; unmatched bases: 2. Germline-derived CDR1 and CDR2 are SGHRS and YFSETQ. The CDR3 is 15 amino acids. Written as DNA, the CDR3 is TGCGCCAGCAGCTTGACTAGCGGGAGAGACAATGAGCAGTTCTTC. Translating gives CASSLTSGRDNEQFF.

The J gene is TRBJ1-1, the V gene TRBV25-1; 8 bases align to TRBD1. Trimming at V came to 8 bases and at J to 4 bases, leaving 3 bases not matched to a gene. The CDR3 contains 12 residues. The germline V gene encodes CDR1 MGHDK and CDR2 SYGVNS. The CDR3 protein is CASQGARTEAFF. The CDR3 DNA reads as TGTGCCAGCCAGGGGGCGCGCACTGAAGCTTTCTTT.

The rearrangement joins TRBV3-1 (or the pseudogene TRBV3-2) to TRBJ1-1, with D uncertain. In germline, CDR1 is LGHDT, CDR2 YNNKEL (reference sequence). The length of the CDR3 is 14 residues. V was trimmed by 2 bases and J by 7 bases, leaving 14 bases between them. CDR3 bases: TGTGCCAGCAGCCAAAAGGGCGGGTCGAGTGAAGCTTTCTTT. As protein: CASSQKGGSSEAFF.

The chain links TRBV27 to TRBJ2-7, with 7 bases aligning to TRBD2. Per germline, CDR1 MNHEY and CDR2 SMNVEV (reference sequence). The CDR3 is 15 amino acids. Unmatched junction bases numbered 7, after V lost 5 bases and J lost 0 bases. DNA for the CDR3: TGTGCCAGCAGTACGCGCGGGGGACTCTCCTACGAGCAGTACTTC. Translating gives CASSTRGGLSYEQYF.

V usage is TRBV5-4 and J usage is TRBJ1-4; D unresolved. The V gene lost 0 bases and the J gene lost 6 bases, with 12 bases spanning the gap. The CDR3 contains 15 residues. Germline V gene sequence: CDR1 SGHNT, CDR2 YYREEE (reference sequence). The chain's CDR3 is CASSLEPTGDEKLFF. CDR3 DNA: TGTGCCAGCAGCTTGGAGCCAACCGGTGATGAAAAACTGTTTTTT.

This chain links TRBV29-1 with TRBJ1-5; D gene unclear. This CDR3 is 12 amino acids long. Germline V gives CDR1 SQVTM, CDR2 ANQGSEA. Trimming shortened V by 4 bases and J by 6 bases, and 10 bases separated the two germline ends. CDR3 region: CSVGNAGQPQHF. The CDR3 nucleotides are TGCAGCGTTGGCAACGCGGGTCAGCCCCAGCATTTT.

The rearrangement links TRBV19 to TRBJ1-6; D not resolved. V was trimmed by 2 bases and J by 3 bases, leaving 11 bases between them. The CDR3 length is 16 residues. CDR1 and CDR2 (germline): LNHDA, SQIVND (reference sequence). The CDR3 DNA reads as TGTGCCAGTAGTATAAGCGTTACCAGCTATAATTCACCCCTCCACTTT. This sequence encodes CASSISVTSYNSPLHF.

V and J are TRBV3-1 (or the pseudogene TRBV3-2) and TRBJ1-1; 7 nucleotides line up with TRBD1. The CDR3 covers 13 residues. Germline V gene data show CDR1 as LGHDT and CDR2 as YNNKEL (reference sequence). Trimming took 1 base from V and 7 from J; bases not matched to a gene: 3. The CDR3 region has the DNA TGTGCCAGCAGCCAAGGGACAGGCCTTGAAGCTTTCTTT. Protein: CASSQGTGLEAFF.

This clone was seen a few times. The rearrangement uses TRBV6-5 and TRBJ1-1, with 8 bases fitting TRBD1. Germline CDR1 is MNHEY and CDR2 is SVGAGI. Trimming cost V 4 bases and J 4 bases; bases outside gene matches: 5. The CDR3 runs 14 residues. The CDR3 nucleotides read TGTGCCAGCAGTTCAGGGGGCGATAGCACTGAAGCTTTCTTT. The encoded protein is CASSSGGDSTEAFF.

The rearrangement links TRBV5-6 to TRBJ2-1; TRBD2 aligns across 7 bases. V lost 4 bases, J lost 4 bases, and 11 bases stayed unmatched. Germline V CDR1 and CDR2: SGHDT, YYEEEE. The CDR3 consists of 16 residues. The CDR3 loop reads CASSPGRGVPYNEQFF. CDR3 nucleotides: TGTGCCAGCAGCCCCGGCCGGGGGGTACCTTACAATGAGCAGTTCTTC.

The chain is built from TRBV27 and TRBJ2-3; weak D call: TRBD1 (5 bases). The V end was cut by 6 bases, the J end by 1 base, with 14 bases between. The CDR3 contains 15 residues. Germline loops: CDR1 MNHEY, CDR2 SMNVEV (reference sequence). The CDR3 protein is CASSFKGSRTDTQYF. For the CDR3, the DNA is TGTGCCAGCAGCTTTAAGGGGTCTCGCACAGATACGCAGTATTTT.

The chain uses TRBV6-5 and TRBJ1-2, with TRBD1 identical over 9 bases. There are 12 residues in the CDR3. V trimming: 6 bases; J trimming: 9 bases; junction bases outside the gene matches: 5. CDR1 is MNHEY, CDR2 SVGAGI, per germline. DNA of the CDR3: TGTGCCAGCAGGGGGACAGGGTTCCGCTACACCTTC. Translation gives CASRGTGFRYTF.

The V gene is TRBV5-5, the J gene TRBJ2-2; 8 nucleotides match TRBD2. Looked up from germline, CDR1 is SGHKS and CDR2 is YYEKEE (reference sequence). CDR3 size: 17 residues. Trimming cost V 3 bases and J 3 bases; bases outside gene matches: 10. The CDR3 DNA sequence: TGTGCCAGCAGCTACTGGAGCGGGGGTTCCTACACCGGGGAGCTGTTTTTT. Amino acids: CASSYWSGGSYTGELFF.

Concerning this clone itself: The same CDR3 can be traced to other DNA sequences in this sample. This chain links TRBV5-1 with TRBJ1-2, with D tentatively TRBD1 (5 bases). CDR3 length: 14 amino acids. Trimming removed 0 bases at V and 2 bases at J, with 8 bases between. Germline V gene data show CDR1 as SGHRS and CDR2 as YFSETQ. CDR3: CASSLGDSNYGYTF. The CDR3 nucleotides read TGCGCCAGCAGCTTGGGCGACAGCAACTATGGCTACACCTTC.

The rearrangement links TRBV11-2 to TRBJ1-2; D might be TRBD1 (6 bases). CDR3 length equals 15 residues. The V and J ends lost 5 bases and 1 base respectively, with 14 bases between them. Germline V lookup: CDR1 SGHAT, CDR2 FQNNGV. The chain's CDR3 is CASSQPSQGNYGYTF. The CDR3 nucleotides are TGTGCCAGCAGCCAACCCTCACAGGGTAACTATGGCTACACCTTC.

V usage is TRBV24-1 and J usage is TRBJ1-1; 9 nucleotides agree with TRBD1. The CDR3 extends over 17 amino acids. Trimming cost V 3 bases and J 2 bases; bases outside gene matches: 9. CDR1 is KGHDR, CDR2 SFDVKD, per germline. In nucleotides, the CDR3 is TGTGCCACCAGTGATCGTTCCGGGACAGGGATCAACACTGAAGCTTTCTTT. This codes for CATSDRSGTGINTEAFF.

The chain links TRBV6-5 to TRBJ2-2, with a possible D match to TRBD1 (6 bases). This CDR3 contains 13 residues. Trimming removed 7 bases from V and 6 bases from J, with 12 bases in between. CDR1 MNHEY and CDR2 SVGAGI come from the germline V gene. CDR3 protein: CASTGEWAGELFF. The CDR3 bases are TGTGCCAGCACAGGGGAGTGGGCCGGGGAGCTGTTTTTT.

This clone has only a few counts. The chain combines TRBV6-5 with TRBJ2-7; TRBD2 agrees at 7 bases. The V gene's germline CDR1 is MNHEY and CDR2 SVGAGI. The CDR3 is 12 amino acids. V was pared by 4 bases and J by 6 bases, with 3 bases of the junction left unmatched. CDR3 nucleotides: TGTGCCAGCAGTTCTCCGGGGGGCGAGCAGTACGTC. Translated: CASSSPGGEQYV.

The V gene is TRBV15, the J gene TRBJ1-1; a weak D match, TRBD1 (5 bases). The germline V gene has CDR1 LNHNV and CDR2 YYDKDF (reference sequence). Trimming left V 3 bases short and J 1 base short, with 9 bases between. CDR3 size: 14 residues. CDR3 in DNA: TGTGCCACCAGCAGTACGACAGAGAACACTGAAGCTTTCTTT. Translation: CATSSTTENTEAFF. The full variable domain, with the rest looked up from reference TRBV15 and TRBJ1-1, is DAMVIQNPRYQVTQFGKPVTLSCSQTLNHNVMYWYQQKSSQAPKLLFHYYDKDFNNEADTPDNFQSRRPNTSFCFLDIRSPGLGDTAMYLCATSSTTENTEAFFGQGTRLTVV.

The chain employs TRBV3-1 (or the pseudogene TRBV3-2) and TRBJ2-4; TRBD2 agrees at 7 bases. Germline CDR1 reads LGHDT; CDR2 reads YNNKEL (reference sequence). J lost 2 bases, V lost 4 bases, and 2 bases had no gene match. The CDR3 sequence is 14 residues long. The CDR3 protein is CASSRSGTKNIQYF. CDR3 sequence (DNA): TGTGCCAGCAGCCGGAGCGGGACCAAAAACATTCAGTACTTC.

The chain links TRBV14 to TRBJ2-7; D unresolved. V shed 1 base and J shed 2 bases, with 3 bases lying between them. Germline CDR1 reads SGHDN; CDR2 reads FVKESK. The CDR3 spans 12 residues. In nucleotides, the CDR3 is TGTGCCAGCAGCCAAGCAGCCTACGAGCAGTACGTC. It yields the protein CASSQAAYEQYV.